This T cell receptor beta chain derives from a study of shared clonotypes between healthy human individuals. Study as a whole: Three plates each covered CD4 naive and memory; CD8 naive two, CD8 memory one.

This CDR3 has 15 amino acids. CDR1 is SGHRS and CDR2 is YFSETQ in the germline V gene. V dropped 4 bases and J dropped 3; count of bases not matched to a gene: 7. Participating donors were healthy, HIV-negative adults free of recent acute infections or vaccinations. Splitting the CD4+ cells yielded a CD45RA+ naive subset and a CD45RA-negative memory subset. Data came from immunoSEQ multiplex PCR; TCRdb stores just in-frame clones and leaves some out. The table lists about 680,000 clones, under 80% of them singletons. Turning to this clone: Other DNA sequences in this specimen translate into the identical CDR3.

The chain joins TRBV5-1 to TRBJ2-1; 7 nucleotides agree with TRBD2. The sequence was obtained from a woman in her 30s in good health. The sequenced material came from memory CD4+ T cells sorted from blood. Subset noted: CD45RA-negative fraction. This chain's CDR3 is CASSTSSGSYNEQFF. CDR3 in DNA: TGCGCCAGCAGCACGTCTAGCGGAAGCTACAATGAGCAGTTCTTC.